These 22 T cell receptor beta chains were all obtained from the same sample, sequenced in a study of patients and donors after allogeneic stem cell transplantation. TCRdb reprocessed the RT-PCR reads with MiXCR, giving one entry per CDR3 protein. The table lists 70,000 or so distinct CDR3 sequences, about a quarter of them singletons. The sample taken for sequencing was blood, either unsorted or a sorted T cell fraction (not recorded which). These receptors were obtained from a human donor who was either an allogeneic HSCT recipient or a stem cell or donor lymphocyte infusion donor (not recorded which). It is not recorded whose cells these are; they may come from a transplant donor.

The gene calls are TRBV6-5 and TRBJ2-3; D is ambiguous. The germline gives CDR1 MNHEY, CDR2 SVGAGI. Trimming pared 8 bases from V and 6 bases from J, leaving 12 bases between. The CDR3 is 12 residues long. CDR3 DNA sequence: TGTGCCAGCGGATCGTCCTCCGATACGCAGTATTTT. Protein: CASGSSSDTQYF.

The chain joins TRBV4-3 to TRBJ2-3, with TRBD1 as a possible D gene (5 bases). The CDR3 runs 17 residues. Germline V gene lookup returns CDR1 LGHNA and CDR2 YSLEER. The V end lost 0 bases, the J end lost 2 bases, and 15 bases lay between the germline ends. The CDR3 nucleotides are TGCGCCAGCAGCCAAGAGGACACACGAAAGCCCACAGATACGCAGTATTTT. It encodes CASSQEDTRKPTDTQYF.

The V and J genes are TRBV2 and TRBJ2-1; D is uncertain. This CDR3 comprises 13 residues. In germline, CDR1 is SNHLY, CDR2 FYNNEI. V dropped 8 bases and J dropped 0 bases, with 8 bases sitting between them. The CDR3 sequence: CASRVFSYNEQFF. CDR3 coding DNA: TGTGCCAGCCGGGTGTTCTCCTACAATGAGCAGTTCTTC.

This clonotype was seen more than once but under ten times. This chain connects TRBV10-3 to TRBJ1-6; TRBD1 might be the D (5 bases). V was clipped by 1 base and J by 9 bases, with 16 bases between them. The germline V gene has CDR1 ENHRY and CDR2 SYGVKD. This CDR3 region has 16 residues. CDR3 amino acids: CAISELSPRGSSPLHF. As DNA, the CDR3 is TGTGCCATCAGTGAGTTATCCCCACGGGGGAGTTCACCCCTCCACTTT.

This chain joins TRBV20-1 and TRBJ2-1; 11 bases match TRBD1. This CDR3 is built from 16 residues. Germline lookup yields CDR1 DFQATT and CDR2 SNEGSKA (reference sequence). The V segment lost 1 base and the J segment 3 bases; nucleotides outside the gene matches: 5. CDR3 in amino acids: CSARVGDRGNYNEQFF. The CDR3 DNA is TGCAGTGCTAGAGTTGGGGACAGGGGGAACTACAATGAGCAGTTCTTC.

The rearrangement links TRBV7-3 to TRBJ2-1; 14 bases are shared with TRBD2. The CDR3 loop spans 16 amino acids. V was clipped by 3 bases and J by 4 bases; unmatched bases: 2. Germline-derived CDR1 and CDR2 are SGHTA and FQGTGA. This chain's CDR3 is CASSFGLAGGYNEQFF. CDR3 sequence (DNA): TGTGCCAGCAGCTTCGGACTAGCGGGAGGTTACAATGAGCAGTTCTTC.

This clonotype was detected a few times. V gene TRBV12-3 or TRBV12-4 combines with J gene TRBJ2-2; D gene uncertain. The CDR3 runs to 15 residues. Trimming removed 6 bases from V and 6 bases from J, with 17 bases in between. This CDR3 reads CASRARPGAAGELFF. The CDR3 coding sequence is TGTGCCAGCAGAGCCCGTCCAGGCGCAGCCGGGGAGCTGTTTTTT.

V gene TRBV5-5 combines with J gene TRBJ2-7, with TRBD2 matching 11 bases. CDR3 length: 14 residues. J gave up 3 bases and V 4 bases, and 3 bases lay outside the gene matches. CDR1 SGHKS and CDR2 YYEKEE come from the germline V gene (reference sequence). CDR3 residues: CASSPTSGNYEQYF. DNA of the CDR3: TGTGCCAGCAGCCCGACTAGCGGGAACTACGAGCAGTACTTC.

This clonotype has a handful of counts. The V call is TRBV5-4, the J call TRBJ2-1; no firm D call. Trimming shortened V by 9 bases and J by 7 bases, and 11 bases separated the two germline ends. CDR1 and CDR2 from the germline V gene are SGHNT and YYREEE (reference sequence). CDR3 length: 11 amino acids. CDR3 sequence reads: CATEAWNEQFF. CDR3 in DNA: TGTGCCACTGAGGCCTGGAATGAGCAGTTCTTC. Combining the CDR3 with reference TRBV5-4 and TRBJ2-1 gives the whole variable domain ETGVTQSPTHLIKTRGQQVTLRCSSQSGHNTVSWYQQALGQGPQFIFQYYREEENGRGNFPPRFSGLQFPNYSSELNVNALELDDSALYLCATEAWNEQFFGPGTRLTVL.

This clonotype was counted a few times. This rearrangement joins TRBV6-6 to TRBJ1-1; D perhaps matches TRBD1 (5 bases). CDR3 length equals 15 residues. The germline V and J ends were trimmed by 2 bases and 6 bases, with 16 bases remaining between them. From germline, CDR1 is MNHNY and CDR2 SVGAGI (reference sequence). This CDR3 is CASSYPRVRDPEAFF. The CDR3 nucleotides are TGTGCCAGCAGTTACCCCAGGGTACGGGACCCTGAAGCTTTCTTT.

This clonotype was found a few times. The rearrangement links TRBV30 to TRBJ1-1, with no clear D. The CDR3 sequence is 14 residues long. Trimming pared 0 bases from V and 4 bases from J, leaving 12 bases between. Germline V lookup: CDR1 GTSNPN, CDR2 SVGIG (reference sequence). The chain's CDR3 is CAWSVGVKGTEAFF. CDR3 coding DNA: TGTGCCTGGAGTGTAGGTGTTAAGGGCACTGAAGCTTTCTTT.

This clonotype was observed a few times. This chain connects TRBV27 to TRBJ2-3, with 10 bases aligning to TRBD2. V lost 7 bases, J lost 2 bases, and 12 bases stayed unmatched. The CDR3 length is 17 residues. Germline CDR1 is MNHEY and CDR2 is SMNVEV (reference sequence). In DNA form, the CDR3 reads TGTGCCAGCACCTCTCCCAGACTAGCGGGCCTCACAGATACGCAGTATTTT. This encodes CASTSPRLAGLTDTQYF.

The V gene is TRBV2, the J gene TRBJ1-1, with D unresolved. Deletions cut 6 bases from V and 1 base from J, with 0 bases between. CDR1 is SNHLY, CDR2 FYNNEI, per germline. CDR3 length equals 10 residues. CDR3 coding DNA: TGTGCCAGCAGGAACACTGAAGCTTTCTTT. It encodes CASRNTEAFF.

The rearrangement joins TRBV29-1 to TRBJ2-3; D might be TRBD1 (7 bases). The germline CDR1 and CDR2 sequences are SQVTM and ANQGSEA. The CDR3 has 13 residues. V was cut by 7 bases and J by 2 bases, with 13 bases left in between. The CDR3 DNA reads TGCAGCGGTGGACAGGACTACACAGATACGCAGTATTTT. As protein: CSGGQDYTDTQYF.

Only a few counts were recorded for this clonotype. V gene TRBV20-1 combines with J gene TRBJ2-1; TRBD2 matches at 11 bases. The CDR3 is 17 amino acids. After removal of 3 bases from V and 7 bases from J, the junction contained 14 bases not matched to a gene. Germline CDR1 reads DFQATT; CDR2 reads SNEGSKA (reference sequence). CDR3 nucleotides: TGCAGTGCTAGCCCTCGACTAGCGGGATATGGTTCAAATGAGCAGTTCTTC. As protein: CSASPRLAGYGSNEQFF.

J is TRBJ1-2 and V is TRBV3-1, with D tentatively TRBD1 (5 bases). The CDR3 loop spans 16 amino acids. V gave up 0 bases and J gave up 3 bases, with 14 bases separating them. Germline V gives CDR1 LGHDT, CDR2 YNNKEL (reference sequence). The CDR3: CASSQDDSGWDYGYTF. In nucleotides, the CDR3 is TGTGCCAGCAGCCAAGACGACAGCGGATGGGACTATGGCTACACCTTC.

This clonotype was recorded a few times. This chain links TRBV6-1 with TRBJ1-4; TRBD1 agrees at 12 bases. The V gene end was trimmed by 4 bases and the J gene end by 6 bases; junction bases not matched to a gene: 9. CDR3 length equals 17 residues. From germline, CDR1 is MNHNS and CDR2 SASEGT. CDR3 residues: CASSAGTGGVLDEKLFF. The CDR3 DNA is TGTGCCAGCAGTGCCGGGACAGGGGGCGTCCTGGATGAAAAACTGTTTTTT.

V is TRBV20-1 and J is TRBJ1-4, with D possibly being TRBD1 (5 bases). The CDR3 is 15 residues long. CDR1 and CDR2 (germline): DFQATT, SNEGSKA (reference sequence). Trimming shortened V by 3 bases and J by 5 bases, and 16 bases separated the two germline ends. The CDR3 region is CSARRPGRGNEKLFF. The CDR3 DNA reads as TGCAGTGCTAGGAGGCCGGGGAGGGGAAATGAAAAACTGTTTTTT.

This rearrangement joins TRBV7-9 to TRBJ1-1; D is perhaps TRBD1 (6 bases). The CDR3 spans 15 residues. Trimming pared 4 bases from V and 1 base from J, leaving 13 bases between. Per germline, CDR1 SEHNR and CDR2 FQNEAQ (reference sequence). The CDR3 sequence is CASSSPGTPNTEAFF. In DNA, the CDR3 is TGTGCCAGCAGCTCCCCCGGGACACCGAACACTGAAGCTTTCTTT.

The chain recombines TRBV7-3 with TRBJ2-2, with D unresolved. V lost 5 bases and J 6 bases, leaving 16 bases between the germline ends. The CDR3 runs to 15 residues. In germline, CDR1 is SGHTA, CDR2 FQGTGA. The CDR3 sequence is CASSPRGASAGELFF. In DNA, the CDR3 is TGTGCCAGCAGCCCACGAGGAGCAAGTGCCGGGGAGCTGTTTTTT.

In its sample, this clonotype was seen a few times. CDR3 DNA: TGTGCCAGCTCGGTTTCGGGGGCCTATACGCAGTATTTT. This codes for CASSVSGAYTQYF. The J gene is TRBJ2-3, the V gene TRBV6-6, with D perhaps being TRBD1 or TRBD2 (6 bases each). CDR1 MNHNY and CDR2 SVGAGI come from the germline V gene (reference sequence). CDR3 length: 13 amino acids. Deletions cut 8 bases from V and 7 bases from J, with 16 bases between.

This clonotype was detected a few times. This rearrangement joins TRBV24-1 to TRBJ1-2; D gene ambiguous. With 3 bases removed from V and 7 bases from J, the gap between germline ends came to 14 bases. This CDR3 is built from 14 residues. In germline, CDR1 is KGHDR, CDR2 SFDVKD. The CDR3 here is CATSDPDRPAGYTF. CDR3 in DNA: TGTGCCACCAGTGATCCGGATAGGCCAGCTGGCTACACCTTC.